This is a list of T cell receptor beta chains from one sample in a study of blood T cell repertoires in COVID-19. Here immunoSEQ multiplex PCR was the method, and the copy in TCRdb shows in-frame clones only, minus some. The repertoire holds approximately 84,000 clones, with almost 90% as singletons. Sequences were obtained from peripheral blood. These receptors were obtained from a human donor with active COVID-19. The donor label of this sample is uncertain. CDR3s include the opening cysteine and the closing phenylalanine or tryptophan. D genes are given only for firm matches. The size field is filled for only some rows; it gives once, few, many or a size class.

V	length	D	size	J	CDR3	DNA
TRBV6-6	16	-	once	TRBJ1-3	CASSYSKLRSGNTIYF	TGTGCCAGCAGTTACTCGAAACTGCGCTCTGGAAACACCATATATTTT
TRBV10-2	14	TRBD2	-	TRBJ2-1	CASKRGGGANEQFF	TGCGCCAGCAAAAGGGGCGGGGGGGCCAATGAGCAGTTCTTC
TRBV2	13	TRBD1	-	TRBJ2-1	CASRARGRDEQFF	TGTGCCAGCAGGGCGAGGGGGCGAGATGAGCAGTTCTTC
TRBV6-4	17	-	once	TRBJ2-5	CASSRGEAGEPEETQYF	TGTGCCAGCTCACGCGGGGAGGCGGGTGAGCCCGAAGAGACCCAGTACTTC
TRBV30	15	-	-	TRBJ2-6	CAWNGDMAGANVLTF	TGTGCCTGGAACGGGGACATGGCTGGGGCCAACGTCCTGACTTTC
TRBV9	13	TRBD1	-	TRBJ1-2	CASSVGTGNGYTF	TGTGCCAGCAGCGTAGGGACAGGGAATGGCTACACCTTC
TRBV6-5	14	-	-	TRBJ2-5	CASSRTSLQETQYF	TGTGCCAGCAGCCGGACTTCCCTGCAAGAGACCCAGTACTTC
TRBV6-1	13	-	-	TRBJ1-5	CASSDKHTQPQHF	TGTGCCAGCAGTGACAAACACACTCAGCCCCAGCATTTT
TRBV5-5	14	-	-	TRBJ1-2	CASSFGGHGYGYTF	TGTGCCAGCAGCTTCGGGGGGCACGGCTATGGCTACACCTTC
TRBV19	12	TRBD1	-	TRBJ1-2	CARRDRKCGYTF	TGTGCCAGGCGGGACAGGAAATGTGGCTACACCTTC
TRBV5-1	11	-	-	TRBJ2-1	CASSSVLEQFF	TGCGCCAGCAGCTCAGTTTTGGAGCAGTTCTTC
TRBV19	12	TRBD1	-	TRBJ1-3	CASWTGGNTIYF	TGTGCCTCTTGGACAGGGGGAAACACCATATATTTT
TRBV7-2	17	TRBD1	-	TRBJ2-3	CASSWTGTGTGTDTQYF	TGTGCCAGCAGTTGGACCGGGACAGGGACCGGCACAGATACGCAGTATTTT
TRBV19	14	TRBD2	once	TRBJ2-1	CASTSGGRYNEQFF	TGTGCCAGTACCAGCGGGGGCCGGTACAATGAGCAGTTCTTC
TRBV28	14	-	-	TRBJ1-4	CASIRGGANEKLFF	TGTGCCAGCATCCGGGGGGGAGCTAATGAAAAACTGTTTTTT
TRBV7-2	19	-	-	TRBJ2-2	CASSPTSRSYSRLAGELFF	TGTGCCAGCAGCCCGACCTCAAGATCGTACAGCAGGTTGGCCGGGGAGCTGTTTTTT
TRBV5-5	17	TRBD2	-	TRBJ2-7	CASSSLGLAGGNYEQYF	TGTGCCAGCAGCTCTCTGGGGCTAGCGGGGGGGAACTACGAGCAGTACTTC
TRBV2	12	-	-	TRBJ1-5	CASSLLSFPQHF	TGTGCCAGCAGCCTTCTTTCTTTCCCCCAGCATTTT
TRBV4-3	17	-	-	TRBJ2-1	CASSPPSPASFNNEQFF	TGCGCCAGCAGCCCCCCCTCCCCAGCTAGTTTTAACAATGAGCAGTTCTTC
TRBV3-1/TRBV3-2	13	-	-	TRBJ2-1	CASSQVSSNEQFF	TGTGCCAGCAGCCAAGTTTCTAGCAATGAGCAGTTCTTC
TRBV9	19	TRBD2	-	TRBJ2-2	CASSVGGSGGVGSTGELFF	TGTGCCAGCAGCGTAGGAGGGAGCGGGGGCGTGGGATCTACCGGGGAGCTGTTTTTT
TRBV2	15	TRBD1	-	TRBJ2-3	CASVPTGLGTDTQYF	TGTGCCAGCGTACCGACAGGGTTAGGCACAGATACGCAGTATTTT
TRBV7-2	13	-	-	TRBJ1-5	CASSSPGGQPQHF	TGTGCCAGCAGCTCACCGGGGGGTCAGCCCCAGCATTTT
TRBV4-3	17	TRBD1	once	TRBJ2-3	CASSKDRTGASTDTQYF	TGCGCCAGCAGTAAAGACCGGACAGGGGCTAGCACAGATACGCAGTATTTT
TRBV6-5	16	TRBD2	-	TRBJ2-5	CASSSLTSGGQETQYF	TGTGCCAGCAGTTCCCTGACTAGCGGGGGGCAAGAGACCCAGTACTTC
TRBV3-1/TRBV3-2	12	TRBD1	medium-sized	TRBJ1-2	CAKYRGSYGYTF	TGTGCCAAATACAGGGGGAGCTATGGCTACACCTTC
TRBV5-5	17	-	-	TRBJ1-5	CASSPSVGTWSNQPQHF	TGTGCCAGCAGCCCATCTGTAGGGACATGGAGCAATCAGCCCCAGCATTTT
TRBV27	15	TRBD1	once	TRBJ1-1	CASSLDRGRETEAFF	TGTGCCAGCAGTTTGGACAGGGGGCGAGAGACGGAAGCTTTCTTT
TRBV7-6	17	-	-	TRBJ2-7	CASSLDLAFPSSYEQYF	TGTGCCAGCAGCTTAGATTTGGCCTTCCCTAGCTCCTACGAGCAGTACTTC
TRBV5-1	14	-	-	TRBJ2-4	CASSSSQPKNIQYF	TGCGCCAGCAGCTCGTCACAGCCAAAAAACATTCAGTACTTC
TRBV5-5	16	-	-	TRBJ2-5	CASSLGAGAGQETQYF	TGTGCCAGCAGCTTGGGCGCAGGGGCGGGCCAAGAGACCCAGTACTTC
TRBV2	11	-	-	TRBJ1-2	CASSETWGYTF	TGTGCCAGCAGTGAAACATGGGGCTACACCTTC
TRBV6-6	15	TRBD1	-	TRBJ2-2	CASSKQGTNTGELFF	TGTGCCAGCAGTAAACAGGGGACGAACACCGGGGAGCTGTTTTTT
TRBV7-8	11	TRBD2	-	TRBJ2-1	CASSPGLGPLF	TGTGCCAGCAGCCCCGGACTAGGCCCGCTCTTC
TRBV5-6	15	-	-	TRBJ2-1	CASSLLRVLYNEQFF	TGTGCCAGCAGCTTGCTGCGGGTTCTCTACAATGAGCAGTTCTTC
TRBV28	16	TRBD2	-	TRBJ2-2	CASSLRTSGGTGELFF	TGTGCCAGCAGTTTACGGACTAGCGGGGGGACCGGGGAGCTGTTTTTT
TRBV6-2/TRBV6-3	14	-	-	TRBJ2-7	CASSYHGQGYEQYF	TGTGCCAGCAGTTACCACGGGCAGGGCTACGAGCAGTACTTC
TRBV4-3	14	TRBD2	-	TRBJ2-2	CASRRRGVAGELFF	TGCGCCAGCAGGCGGCGGGGGGTGGCCGGGGAGCTGTTTTTT
TRBV30	13	TRBD1	-	TRBJ2-7	CAWTGDRANEQYF	TGTGCCTGGACCGGAGACAGGGCAAACGAGCAGTACTTC
TRBV5-5	18	TRBD2	-	TRBJ2-1	CASSKAGGSAKVYNEQFF	TGTGCCAGCAGCAAAGCGGGGGGTAGCGCCAAAGTGTACAATGAGCAGTTCTTC
TRBV15	15	-	-	TRBJ2-7	CATSREQGNTYEQYF	TGTGCCACCAGCAGAGAGCAGGGTAATACCTACGAGCAGTACTTC
TRBV3-1/TRBV3-2	17	-	-	TRBJ2-6	CASSQETGRDGANVLTF	TGTGCCAGCAGCCAAGAAACAGGGAGGGATGGGGCCAACGTCCTGACTTTC
TRBV5-6	12	-	once	TRBJ2-1	CASSPASGEQFF	TGTGCCAGCAGCCCTGCTTCGGGGGAGCAGTTCTTC
TRBV6-5	12	-	-	TRBJ2-7	CASRVSSYEQYF	TGTGCCAGCAGGGTTAGCTCCTACGAGCAGTACTTC
TRBV15	15	TRBD1	-	TRBJ2-5	CATSRTGGRGETQYF	TGTGCCACCAGCAGAACAGGGGGCCGAGGGGAGACCCAGTACTTC
TRBV28	15	-	-	TRBJ2-7	CASSLEFGGEDEQYF	TGTGCCAGCAGTTTAGAGTTCGGCGGGGAGGACGAGCAGTACTTC
TRBV4-3	15	-	-	TRBJ2-3	CASSQDGLLRDTQYF	TGCGCCAGCAGCCAAGACGGCCTTCTGAGGGATACGCAGTATTTT
TRBV4-3	15	TRBD1	-	TRBJ2-5	CASSVRDRTQETQYF	TGCGCCAGCAGCGTCCGGGACAGGACCCAAGAGACCCAGTACTTC
TRBV7-9	14	-	-	TRBJ2-5	CASSSGLSSETQYF	TGTGCCAGCAGCTCGGGACTTTCGAGCGAGACCCAGTACTTC
TRBV6-2/TRBV6-3	20	TRBD1	-	TRBJ2-3	CASSYSADRGRAGGTDTQYF	TGTGCCAGCAGTTACTCGGCGGACAGGGGGCGAGCGGGTGGCACAGATACGCAGTATTTT
TRBV4-1	18	-	-	TRBJ1-6	CASSQDPPLEGLNSPLHF	TGCGCCAGCAGCCAAGATCCCCCCTTGGAGGGCTTGAATTCACCCCTCCACTTT
TRBV27	14	-	-	TRBJ1-1	CASKKQGGNTEAFF	TGTGCCAGCAAGAAACAGGGTGGGAACACTGAAGCTTTCTTT
TRBV4-1	18	-	-	TRBJ2-5	CASSQALFSTGDQETQYF	TGCGCCAGCAGCCAAGCTCTGTTTTCGACAGGAGACCAAGAGACCCAGTACTTC